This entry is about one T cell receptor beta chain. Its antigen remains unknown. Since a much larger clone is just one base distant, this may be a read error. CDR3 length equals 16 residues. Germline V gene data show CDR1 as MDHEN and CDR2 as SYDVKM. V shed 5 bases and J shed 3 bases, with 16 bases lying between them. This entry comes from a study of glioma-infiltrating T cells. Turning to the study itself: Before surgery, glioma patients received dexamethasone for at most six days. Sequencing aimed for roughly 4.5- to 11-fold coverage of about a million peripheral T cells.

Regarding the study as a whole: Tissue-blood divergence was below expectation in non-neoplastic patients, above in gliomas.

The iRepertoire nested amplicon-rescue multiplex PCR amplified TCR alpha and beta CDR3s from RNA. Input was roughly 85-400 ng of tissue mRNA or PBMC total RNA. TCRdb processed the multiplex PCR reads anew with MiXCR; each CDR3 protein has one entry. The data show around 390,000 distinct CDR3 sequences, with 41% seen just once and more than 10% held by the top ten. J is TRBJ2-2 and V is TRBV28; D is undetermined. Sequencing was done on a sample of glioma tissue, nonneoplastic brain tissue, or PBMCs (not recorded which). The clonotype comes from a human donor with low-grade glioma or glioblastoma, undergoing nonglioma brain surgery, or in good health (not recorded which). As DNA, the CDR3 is TGTGCCAGCAGTCATGGGCAGGTAACGGACACCGGGGAGCTGTTTTTT. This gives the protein CASSHGQVTDTGELFF.